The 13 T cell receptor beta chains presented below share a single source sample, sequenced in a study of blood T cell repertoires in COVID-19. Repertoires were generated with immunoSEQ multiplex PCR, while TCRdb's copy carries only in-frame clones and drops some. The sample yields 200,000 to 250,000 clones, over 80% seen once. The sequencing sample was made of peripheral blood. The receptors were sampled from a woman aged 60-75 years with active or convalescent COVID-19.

CDR3 nucleotides: TGTGCCAGCAGTTACCCGACTTTAGTGGGCACTGAAGCTTTCTTT. This translates into CASSYPTLVGTEAFF. The chain employs TRBV6-5 and TRBJ1-1; D is unclear. The V gene lost 2 bases and the J gene lost 4 bases, with 14 bases spanning the gap. CDR1 is MNHEY and CDR2 is SVGAGI in the germline V gene. This CDR3 has 15 amino acids.

The CDR3 sequence is CAIRATGGGTEAFF. The DNA for the CDR3 is TGTGCCATCAGAGCGACAGGGGGAGGCACTGAAGCTTTCTTT. The chain combines TRBV10-3 with TRBJ1-1; 9 nucleotides align to TRBD1. Trimming removed 6 bases from V and 4 bases from J; junction bases left unmatched: 6. This CDR3 contains 14 residues. CDR1 is ENHRY and CDR2 is SYGVKD in the germline V gene.

The CDR3 nucleotides read TGTGCCAGCAGAAACGGAGCCTACAATGAGCAGTTCTTC. Translated, it gives CASRNGAYNEQFF. The chain employs TRBV12-3 or TRBV12-4 and TRBJ2-1; D call uncertain. This CDR3 has 13 residues. Trimming took 6 bases from V and 2 from J, leaving 8 bases between them.

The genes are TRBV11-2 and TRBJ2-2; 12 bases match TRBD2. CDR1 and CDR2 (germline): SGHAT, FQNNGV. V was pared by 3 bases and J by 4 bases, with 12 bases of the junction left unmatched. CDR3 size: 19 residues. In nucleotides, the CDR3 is TGTGCCAGCAGCTTGGCCAGGACTAGCGGGGCCCCCCCCACCGGGGAGCTGTTTTTT. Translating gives CASSLARTSGAPPTGELFF.

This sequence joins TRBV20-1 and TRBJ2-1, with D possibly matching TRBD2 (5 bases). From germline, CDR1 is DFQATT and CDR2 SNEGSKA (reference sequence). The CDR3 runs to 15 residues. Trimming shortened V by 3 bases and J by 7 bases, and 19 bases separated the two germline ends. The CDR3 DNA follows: TGCAGTGCTAGTCGGGAACTAGGAGTAGGAAATGAGCAGTTCTTC. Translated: CSASRELGVGNEQFF.

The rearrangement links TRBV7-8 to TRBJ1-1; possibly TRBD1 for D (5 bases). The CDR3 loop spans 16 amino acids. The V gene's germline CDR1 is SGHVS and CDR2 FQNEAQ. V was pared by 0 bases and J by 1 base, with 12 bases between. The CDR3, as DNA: TGTGCCAGCAGCTTAGCTTTGTACAGGACGAACACTGAAGCTTTCTTT. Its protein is CASSLALYRTNTEAFF.

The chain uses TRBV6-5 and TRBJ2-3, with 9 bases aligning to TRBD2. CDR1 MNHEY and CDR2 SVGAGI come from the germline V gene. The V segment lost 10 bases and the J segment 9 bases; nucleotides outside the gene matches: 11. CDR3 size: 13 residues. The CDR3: CATGREGLETQYF. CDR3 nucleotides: TGTGCCACCGGGCGGGAGGGCCTGGAGACGCAGTATTTT.

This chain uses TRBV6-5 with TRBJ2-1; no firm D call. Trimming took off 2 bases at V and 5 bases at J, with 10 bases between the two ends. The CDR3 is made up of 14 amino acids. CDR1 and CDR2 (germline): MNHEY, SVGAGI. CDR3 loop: CASSYNGRDNEQFF. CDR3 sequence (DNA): TGTGCCAGCAGTTACAACGGTAGAGACAATGAGCAGTTCTTC.

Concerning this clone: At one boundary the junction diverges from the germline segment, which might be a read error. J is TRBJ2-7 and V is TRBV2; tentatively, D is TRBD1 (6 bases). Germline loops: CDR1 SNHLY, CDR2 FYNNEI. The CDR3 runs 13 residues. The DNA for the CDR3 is TGTGCCAGCAGGGAAGAGGGGGTCCGGGAGCAGTACTTC. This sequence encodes CASREEGVREQYF.

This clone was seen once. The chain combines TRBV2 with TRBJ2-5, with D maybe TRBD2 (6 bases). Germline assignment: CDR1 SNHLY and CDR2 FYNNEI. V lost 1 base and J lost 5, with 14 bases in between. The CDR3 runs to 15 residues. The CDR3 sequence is CASSEDREKFETQYF. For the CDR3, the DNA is TGTGCCAGCAGTGAAGACCGGGAGAAGTTCGAGACCCAGTACTTC.

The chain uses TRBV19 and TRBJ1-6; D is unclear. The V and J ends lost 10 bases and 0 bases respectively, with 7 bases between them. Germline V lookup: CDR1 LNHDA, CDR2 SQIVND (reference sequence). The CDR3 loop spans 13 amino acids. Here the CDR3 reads CATGYSYNSPLHF. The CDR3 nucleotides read TGTGCCACCGGTTACTCCTATAATTCACCCCTCCACTTT.

The CDR3 region is CSVEDRRNTGELFF. As DNA, the CDR3 is TGCAGCGTTGAAGATCGTCGGAACACCGGGGAGCTGTTTTTT. The V call is TRBV29-1, the J call TRBJ2-2; D remains ambiguous. With 0 bases removed from V and 1 base from J, the gap between germline ends came to 6 bases. Per the germline V gene, CDR1 is SQVTM and CDR2 is ANQGSEA. CDR3 size: 14 residues.

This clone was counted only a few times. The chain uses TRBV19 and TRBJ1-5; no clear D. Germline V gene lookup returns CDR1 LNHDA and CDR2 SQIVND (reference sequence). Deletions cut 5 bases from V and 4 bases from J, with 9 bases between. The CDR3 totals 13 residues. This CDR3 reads CASSGQSNQPQHF. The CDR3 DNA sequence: TGTGCCAGTAGTGGGCAGTCAAATCAGCCCCAGCATTTT.